This T cell receptor beta chain was sequenced in a study of T cell responses to AZD1222 COVID-19 vaccine. Study-wide points: When two AZD1222 doses had been given, Spike-specific TCR breadth and depth rose. It was only after the peak T cell response that any repertoires were sampled. The donors showed a predominance of white British ancestry and of females, with possible underestimation of clonal diversity.

Comments on this clone: Its cognate antigen is unknown.

Using immunoSEQ multiplex PCR, the repertoire was profiled, and TCRdb retains in-frame clones only, with some absent. The data hold more than 250,000 clones, with approximately 93% observed a single time. The CDR3 runs 14 residues. The germline V gene has CDR1 MDHEN and CDR2 SYDVKM. V was cut by 4 bases and J by 4 bases, with 14 bases left in between. The specimen comprised peripheral blood, sampled on day 0 of AZD1222 vaccination. This receptor was identified in an adult in good health. The chain uses TRBV28 and TRBJ2-7; D is perhaps TRBD1 (5 bases). The CDR3, as DNA: TGTGCCAGCAGTTCCCCAGGGATTTGGTACGAGCAGTACTTC. Amino acid sequence: CASSSPGIWYEQYF. The full variable domain, completed using reference TRBV28 and TRBJ2-7, is DVKVTQSSRYLVKRTGEKVFLECVQDMDHENMFWYRQDPGLGLRLIYFSYDVKMKEKGDIPEGYSVSREKKERFSLILESASTNQTSMYLCASSSPGIWYEQYFGPGTRLTVT.